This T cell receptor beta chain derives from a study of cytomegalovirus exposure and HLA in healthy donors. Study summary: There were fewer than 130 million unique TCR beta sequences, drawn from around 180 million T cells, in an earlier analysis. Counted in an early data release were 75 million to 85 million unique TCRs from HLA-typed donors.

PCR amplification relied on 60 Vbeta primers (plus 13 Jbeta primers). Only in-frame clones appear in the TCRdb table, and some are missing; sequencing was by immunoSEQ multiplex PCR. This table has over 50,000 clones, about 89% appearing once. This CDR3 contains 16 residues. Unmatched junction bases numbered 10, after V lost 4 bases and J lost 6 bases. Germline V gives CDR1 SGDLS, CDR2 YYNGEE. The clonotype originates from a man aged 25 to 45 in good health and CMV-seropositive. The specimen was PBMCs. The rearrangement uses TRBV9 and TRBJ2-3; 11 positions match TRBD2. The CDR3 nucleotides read TGTGCCAGCAGCCCTACTAGCGGGAGCGCGGCGGATACGCAGTATTTT. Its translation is CASSPTSGSAADTQYF.